This entry lists 26 T cell receptor beta chains sequenced from one sample in a study of graft-versus-host responses after intestinal transplantation. Their target antigens are unknown. Sequenced by immunoSEQ multiplex PCR; TCRdb stores in-frame clones only, minus some. The table shows 35,000 to 45,000 clones, with around 94% occurring only once. The sample was unstimulated CD4+ T cells sorted from spleen or lymph node cells, taken before transplant. These TCRs come from a human donor who was the organ donor for an intestinal transplant.

The gene calls are TRBV7-9 and TRBJ2-5, with 10 bases identical to TRBD2. Germline lookup yields CDR1 SEHNR and CDR2 FQNEAQ (reference sequence). The CDR3 runs 14 residues. V gave up 5 bases and J gave up 4 bases; unmatched junction bases: 4. Written as DNA, the CDR3 is TGTGCCAGCAGCCCCAGCGGGGGGGGAGAGACCCAGTACTTC. Its protein is CASSPSGGGETQYF.

This chain links TRBV7-2 with TRBJ2-2, with 8 bases that match TRBD1. Germline V gene sequence: CDR1 SGHTA, CDR2 FQGNSA. There are 14 residues in the CDR3. The V and J ends lost 3 bases and 7 bases, in that order; junction bases with no gene match: 4. This CDR3 is CASSFSGGLGELFF. The CDR3 DNA sequence: TGTGCCAGCAGCTTTTCAGGGGGCCTCGGGGAGCTGTTTTTT.

V is TRBV28 and J is TRBJ2-2, with D unclear. Trimming left V 2 bases short and J 1 base short, with 5 bases between. The CDR3 has 14 amino acids. CDR1 MDHEN and CDR2 SYDVKM come from the germline V gene. CDR3 DNA sequence: TGTGCCAGCAGTTTAGGGCGGAACACCGGGGAGCTGTTTTTT. Encoded protein: CASSLGRNTGELFF. The full variable domain, rest sourced from reference TRBV28 and TRBJ2-2, is DVKVTQSSRYLVKRTGEKVFLECVQDMDHENMFWYRQDPGLGLRLIYFSYDVKMKEKGDIPEGYSVSREKKERFSLILESASTNQTSMYLCASSLGRNTGELFFGEGSRLTVL.

Concerning this clone: Other DNA sequences in this sample translate to the same CDR3. This sequence joins TRBV18 and TRBJ2-3; the D is unclear. The ends were cut back, 0 bases at V and 3 bases at J, with 4 bases in the middle. This CDR3 comprises 13 residues. Germline CDR1 is KGHSH and CDR2 is LQKENI. For the CDR3, the DNA is TGTGCCAGCTCACCACCGTCAACAGATACGCAGTATTTT. Protein product: CASSPPSTDTQYF. The full variable domain, rest sourced from reference TRBV18 and TRBJ2-3, is NAGVMQNPRHLVRRRGQEARLRCSPMKGHSHVYWYRQLPEEGLKFMVYLQKENIIDESGMPKERFSAEFPKEGPSILRIQQVVRGDSAAYFCASSPPSTDTQYFGPGTRLTVL.

The chain combines TRBV27 with TRBJ2-1, with D possibly TRBD2 on 5 matching bases. The CDR3 loop spans 16 amino acids. Germline-derived CDR1 and CDR2 are MNHEY and SMNVEV (reference sequence). V was trimmed by 4 bases and J by 10 bases, leaving 23 bases between them. Here the CDR3 reads CASSSPIWSGQQEQFF. CDR3 DNA: TGTGCCAGCAGTTCCCCGATTTGGAGCGGCCAACAGGAGCAGTTCTTC.

The chain employs TRBV7-9 and TRBJ1-6, with 10 nucleotides matching TRBD1. J was trimmed by 8 bases and V by 2 bases; bases with no gene match: 3. CDR1 and CDR2 (germline): SEHNR, FQNEAQ (reference sequence). The CDR3 contains 15 residues. The CDR3 DNA follows: TGTGCCAGCAGCTTACGACAGGGGGCACATTCACCCCTCCACTTT. Translating it yields CASSLRQGAHSPLHF.

The gene calls are TRBV11-3 and TRBJ2-6; TRBD1 is a possible D gene (6 bases). The germline V and J ends were trimmed by 2 bases and 0 bases, with 11 bases remaining between them. The CDR3 contains 17 residues. CDR1 and CDR2 (germline): SGHNT, YENEEA. CDR3 coding DNA: TGTGCCAGCAGCTTAACAGGGAAAGACTCTGGGGCCAACGTCCTGACTTTC. Its translation is CASSLTGKDSGANVLTF. Based on the CDR3 plus reference TRBV11-3 and TRBJ2-6, the full variable domain is EAGVVQSPRYKIIEKKQPVAFWCNPISGHNTLYWYLQNLGQGPELLIRYENEEAVDDSQLPKDRFSAERLKGVDSTLKIQPAELGDSAVYLCASSLTGKDSGANVLTFGAGSRLTVL.

The rearrangement joins TRBV6-1 to TRBJ1-3; 9 bases match TRBD1. Germline lookup yields CDR1 MNHNS and CDR2 SASEGT. The CDR3 is 15 residues long. Trimming at V came to 2 bases and at J to 6 bases, leaving 5 bases not matched to a gene. This CDR3 reads CASSERDRAKNTIYF. For the CDR3, the DNA is TGTGCCAGCAGTGAACGGGACAGGGCAAAAAACACCATATATTTT.

The chain has TRBV7-2 and TRBJ1-1; D is uncertain. Germline assignment: CDR1 SGHTA and CDR2 FQGNSA. The CDR3 covers 13 residues. V lost 4 bases to trimming and J lost 4 bases, with 10 bases between them. This chain's CDR3 is CASSSTRFTEAFF. CDR3 coding DNA: TGTGCCAGCAGCTCTACACGTTTCACTGAAGCTTTCTTT.

The rearrangement joins TRBV5-1 to TRBJ1-1, with D perhaps TRBD1 (5 bases). Per germline, CDR1 SGHRS and CDR2 YFSETQ. The germline V and J ends were trimmed by 0 bases and 4 bases, with 10 bases remaining between them. The CDR3 runs to 14 residues. CDR3 protein: CASSLARGVTEAFF. The CDR3 region has the DNA TGCGCCAGCAGCTTGGCCCGGGGGGTCACTGAAGCTTTCTTT.

V and J are TRBV5-6 and TRBJ1-6, with D unclear. Germline CDR1 is SGHDT and CDR2 is YYEEEE. The CDR3 loop spans 13 amino acids. V lost 0 bases and J lost 7, with 5 bases in between. The CDR3: CASSLASNSPLHF. As DNA, the CDR3 is TGTGCCAGCAGCTTGGCGAGCAATTCACCCCTCCACTTT.

The chain couples TRBV11-2 to TRBJ1-2, with 8 bases aligning to TRBD1. The CDR3 runs to 16 residues. The germline CDR1 and CDR2 sequences are SGHAT and FQNNGV. The V gene end was trimmed by 1 base and the J gene end by 2 bases; junction bases not matched to a gene: 6. The CDR3 DNA follows: TGTGCCAGCAGCTTAGTGTACAGGGGGGAGAACTATGGCTACACCTTC. It specifies CASSLVYRGENYGYTF.

The genes are TRBV5-3 and TRBJ2-3; TRBD1 matches at 8 bases. TRBV5-3 is annotated as an ORF whose role is uncertain. Losses at the gene ends were 4 bases for V and 4 bases for J; bases not matched to a gene: 5. This CDR3 contains 14 residues. This chain's CDR3 is CARSARQGSDTQYF. The CDR3 DNA reads as TGTGCCAGAAGCGCGAGACAGGGGTCAGATACGCAGTATTTT.

The gene calls are TRBV7-2 and TRBJ2-1; D is uncertain. From germline, CDR1 is SGHTA and CDR2 FQGNSA. V was clipped by 3 bases and J by 10 bases, with 10 bases between them. The CDR3 has 12 residues. The CDR3 spells CASSLVMGEQFF. CDR3 bases: TGTGCCAGCAGCTTGGTGATGGGCGAGCAGTTCTTC.

This clone has a single count. The chain combines TRBV2 with TRBJ1-2; D remains unclear. The V gene lost 1 base and the J gene lost 5 bases, with 8 bases spanning the gap. CDR1 is SNHLY and CDR2 is FYNNEI in the germline V gene. This CDR3 has 13 residues. CDR3: CASSEGGRYGYTF. In nucleotides, the CDR3 is TGTGCCAGCAGTGAAGGAGGCCGGTATGGCTACACCTTC. The whole variable domain, remainder taken from reference TRBV2 and TRBJ1-2, is EPEVTQTPSHQVTQMGQEVILRCVPISNHLYFYWYRQILGQKVEFLVSFYNNEISEKSEIFDDQFSVERPDGSNFTLKIRSTKLEDSAMYFCASSEGGRYGYTFGSGTRLTVV.

This chain joins TRBV5-6 and TRBJ2-1; D possibly corresponds to TRBD2 (6 bases). Trimming left V 0 bases short and J 6 bases short, with 10 bases between. The CDR3 is made up of 14 amino acids. In germline, CDR1 is SGHDT, CDR2 YYEEEE. This chain's CDR3 is CASSLAGGRNEQFF. Written as DNA, the CDR3 is TGTGCCAGCAGCTTGGCCGGGGGTCGCAATGAGCAGTTCTTC. Full variable domain (rest looked up from reference TRBV5-6 and TRBJ2-1): DAGVTQSPTHLIKTRGQQVTLRCSPKSGHDTVSWYQQALGQGPQFIFQYYEEEERQRGNFPDRFSGHQFPNYSSELNVNALLLGDSALYLCASSLAGGRNEQFFGPGTRLTVL.

CDR3 loop: CASSQSGTPSGANVLTF. The DNA of the CDR3 is TGCGCCAGCAGCCAATCCGGGACACCTTCTGGGGCCAACGTCCTGACTTTC. The chain joins TRBV4-1 to TRBJ2-6, with D possibly matching TRBD1 (6 bases). The germline V gene has CDR1 MGHRA and CDR2 YSYEKL. V lost 2 bases to trimming and J lost 1 base, with 12 bases between them. The CDR3 covers 17 residues.

The chain joins TRBV9 to TRBJ2-2, with 12 bases matching TRBD2. Germline lookup yields CDR1 SGDLS and CDR2 YYNGEE. The trim removed 0 bases at V and 7 bases at J, leaving 7 bases unmatched. The CDR3 contains 17 residues. The chain's CDR3 is CASSVGALAGGLGELFF. CDR3 bases: TGTGCCAGCAGCGTAGGAGCTCTAGCGGGGGGGCTCGGGGAGCTGTTTTTT.

The CDR3 here is CASSLAGANQPQHF. CDR3 nucleotide sequence: TGCGCCAGCAGCTTGGCTGGGGCCAATCAGCCCCAGCATTTT. The gene calls are TRBV5-1 and TRBJ1-5; TRBD1 is a possible D gene (5 bases). CDR1 and CDR2 from the germline V gene are SGHRS and YFSETQ. The V and J ends lost 0 bases and 3 bases respectively, with 7 bases between them. This CDR3 spans 14 amino acids.

The chain employs TRBV11-3 and TRBJ2-5; D is ambiguous. The V gene's germline CDR1 is SGHNT and CDR2 YENEEA. This CDR3 spans 11 amino acids. V lost 0 bases and J lost 11, with 7 bases in between. The CDR3 protein is CASSLDSMQYF. In nucleotides, the CDR3 is TGTGCCAGCAGCTTAGATTCTATGCAGTACTTC. Filled out from reference TRBV11-3 and TRBJ2-5, the complete variable domain reads EAGVVQSPRYKIIEKKQPVAFWCNPISGHNTLYWYLQNLGQGPELLIRYENEEAVDDSQLPKDRFSAERLKGVDSTLKIQPAELGDSAVYLCASSLDSMQYFGPGTRLLVL.

This chain joins TRBV5-6 and TRBJ1-1; no firm D call. Trimming removed 3 bases from V and 2 bases from J, with 17 bases in between. There are 16 residues in the CDR3. The germline gives CDR1 SGHDT, CDR2 YYEEEE. Here the CDR3 reads CASSYLRDSGNTEAFF. Written as DNA, the CDR3 is TGTGCCAGCAGCTATCTAAGGGATTCAGGTAACACTGAAGCTTTCTTT.

V gene TRBV7-9 combines with J gene TRBJ2-5; D might be TRBD2 (7 bases). The germline V and J ends were trimmed by 5 bases and 4 bases, with 11 bases remaining between them. Germline-derived CDR1 and CDR2 are SEHNR and FQNEAQ (reference sequence). The CDR3 extends over 13 amino acids. The CDR3 is CASSLRGAETQYF. CDR3 sequence (DNA): TGTGCCAGCAGCCTCCGGGGGGCAGAGACCCAGTACTTC.

The V and J genes are TRBV7-2 and TRBJ2-7; 7 positions match TRBD1. CDR3 length: 19 amino acids. J was trimmed by 0 bases and V by 5 bases; bases with no gene match: 19. The germline V gene has CDR1 SGHTA and CDR2 FQGNSA. The CDR3 DNA follows: TGTGCCAGCAGCCCACGGGTGAGGACAGGTGCGCTTTTCTCCTACGAGCAGTACTTC. It encodes CASSPRVRTGALFSYEQYF.

The chain has TRBV6-5 and TRBJ2-1, with D possibly being TRBD2 (6 bases). This CDR3 has 15 residues. Trimming removed 2 bases at V and 7 bases at J, with 15 bases between. Looked up from germline, CDR1 is MNHEY and CDR2 is SVGAGI. The CDR3 protein is CASSYRLASINEQFF. CDR3 nucleotide sequence: TGTGCCAGCAGTTACAGGCTAGCGTCAATTAATGAGCAGTTCTTC.

This chain links TRBV6-5 with TRBJ2-7, with D perhaps assigned TRBD1 or TRBD2 (6 bases each). V gave up 11 bases and J gave up 2 bases, with 22 bases separating them. Germline CDR1 and CDR2: MNHEY and SVGAGI. The CDR3 runs to 15 residues. CDR3 loop: CAVSEEGGKTYEQYF. DNA for the CDR3: TGTGCCGTGTCAGAGGAGGGGGGCAAAACCTACGAGCAGTACTTC.

This chain joins TRBV4-3 and TRBJ1-1; D is undetermined. There are 16 residues in the CDR3. Trimming took off 6 bases at V and 1 base at J, with 18 bases between the two ends. Germline values: CDR1 LGHNA, CDR2 YSLEER. This CDR3 reads CASSPSTPVRNTEAFF. In DNA, the CDR3 is TGCGCCAGCAGTCCGAGTACCCCTGTTCGGAACACTGAAGCTTTCTTT.